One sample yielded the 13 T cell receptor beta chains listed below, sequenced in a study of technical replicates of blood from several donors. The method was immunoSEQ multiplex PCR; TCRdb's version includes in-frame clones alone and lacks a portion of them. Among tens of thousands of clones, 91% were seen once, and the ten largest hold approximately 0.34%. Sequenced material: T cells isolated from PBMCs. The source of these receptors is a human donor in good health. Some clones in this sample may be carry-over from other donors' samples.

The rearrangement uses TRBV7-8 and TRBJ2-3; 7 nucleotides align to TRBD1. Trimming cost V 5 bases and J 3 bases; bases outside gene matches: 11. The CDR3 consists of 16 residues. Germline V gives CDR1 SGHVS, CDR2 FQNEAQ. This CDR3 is CASSTMAPTGTDTQYF. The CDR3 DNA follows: TGTGCCAGCAGCACAATGGCCCCGACAGGGACAGATACGCAGTATTTT.

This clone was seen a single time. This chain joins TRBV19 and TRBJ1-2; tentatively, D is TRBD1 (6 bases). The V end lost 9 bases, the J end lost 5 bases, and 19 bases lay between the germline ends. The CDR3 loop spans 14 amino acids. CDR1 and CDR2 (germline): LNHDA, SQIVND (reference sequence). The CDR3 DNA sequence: TGTGCCAGCAGTGTCCTCAGGGGCGATTATGGCTACACCTTC. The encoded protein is CASSVLRGDYGYTF.

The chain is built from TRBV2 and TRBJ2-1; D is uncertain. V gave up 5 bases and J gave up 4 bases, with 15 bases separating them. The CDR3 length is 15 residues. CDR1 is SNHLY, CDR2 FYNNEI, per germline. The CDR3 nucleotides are TGTGCCAGCAGTCCCTCTACGATTAGTTACAATGAGCAGTTCTTC. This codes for CASSPSTISYNEQFF.

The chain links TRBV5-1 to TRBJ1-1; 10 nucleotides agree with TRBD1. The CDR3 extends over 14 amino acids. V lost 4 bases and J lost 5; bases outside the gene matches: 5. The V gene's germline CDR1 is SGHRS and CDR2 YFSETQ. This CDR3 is CASSIGQGETEAFF. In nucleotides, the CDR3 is TGCGCCAGCAGCATAGGACAGGGGGAGACTGAAGCTTTCTTT.

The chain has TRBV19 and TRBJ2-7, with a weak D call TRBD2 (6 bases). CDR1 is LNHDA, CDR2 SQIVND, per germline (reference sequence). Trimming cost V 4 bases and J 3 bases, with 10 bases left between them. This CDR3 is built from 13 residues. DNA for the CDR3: TGTGCCAGTAGTAGCGGGGTCGGCTACGAGCAGTACTTC. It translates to CASSSGVGYEQYF.

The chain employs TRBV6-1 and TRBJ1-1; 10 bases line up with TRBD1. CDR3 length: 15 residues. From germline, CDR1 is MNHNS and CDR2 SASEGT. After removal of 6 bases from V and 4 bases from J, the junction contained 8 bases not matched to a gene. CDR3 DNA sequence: TGTGCCAGCAGGACAGGGGGCGCGGTAGTCACTGAAGCTTTCTTT. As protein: CASRTGGAVVTEAFF.

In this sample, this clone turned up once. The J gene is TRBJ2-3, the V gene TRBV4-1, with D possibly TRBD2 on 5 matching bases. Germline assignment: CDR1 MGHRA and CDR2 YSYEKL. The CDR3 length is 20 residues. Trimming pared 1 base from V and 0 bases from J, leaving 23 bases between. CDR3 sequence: CASSQVGITGGSVSTDTQYF. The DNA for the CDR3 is TGCGCCAGCAGCCAAGTCGGGATTACCGGCGGTAGCGTTAGCACAGATACGCAGTATTTT.

As DNA, the CDR3 is TGTGCCAGCAGTGCCTTCCCTAGCGGGAAGGAGACCCAGTACTTC. Protein product: CASSAFPSGKETQYF. The rearrangement uses TRBV2 and TRBJ2-5, with 9 positions matching TRBD2. The CDR3 consists of 15 residues. V shed 4 bases and J 5 bases; nucleotides not matched to a gene: 8. Germline CDR1 is SNHLY and CDR2 is FYNNEI.

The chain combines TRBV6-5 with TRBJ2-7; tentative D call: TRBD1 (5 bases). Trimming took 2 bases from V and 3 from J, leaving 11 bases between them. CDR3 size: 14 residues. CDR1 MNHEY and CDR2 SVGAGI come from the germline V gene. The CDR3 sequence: CASSYIGAYYEQYF. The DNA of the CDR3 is TGTGCCAGCAGTTACATAGGGGCCTACTACGAGCAGTACTTC.

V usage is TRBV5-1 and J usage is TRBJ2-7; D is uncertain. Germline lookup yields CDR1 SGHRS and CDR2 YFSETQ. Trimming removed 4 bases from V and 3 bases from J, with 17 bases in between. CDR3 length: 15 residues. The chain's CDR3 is CASSGDLWRHYEQYF. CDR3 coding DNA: TGCGCCAGCAGCGGCGACCTTTGGCGACACTACGAGCAGTACTTC.

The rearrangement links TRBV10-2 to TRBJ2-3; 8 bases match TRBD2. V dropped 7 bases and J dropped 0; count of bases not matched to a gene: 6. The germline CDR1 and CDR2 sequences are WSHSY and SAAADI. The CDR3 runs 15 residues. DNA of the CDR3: TGCGCCAGCACCGCGGGGGGTTCTAGCACAGATACGCAGTATTTT. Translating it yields CASTAGGSSTDTQYF.

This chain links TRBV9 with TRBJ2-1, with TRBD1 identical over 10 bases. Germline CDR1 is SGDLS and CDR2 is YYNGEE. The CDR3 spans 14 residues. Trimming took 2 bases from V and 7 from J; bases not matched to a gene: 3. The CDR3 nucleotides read TGTGCCAGCAGCGTGACAGGGGGCAGGAATGAGCAGTTCTTC. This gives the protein CASSVTGGRNEQFF.

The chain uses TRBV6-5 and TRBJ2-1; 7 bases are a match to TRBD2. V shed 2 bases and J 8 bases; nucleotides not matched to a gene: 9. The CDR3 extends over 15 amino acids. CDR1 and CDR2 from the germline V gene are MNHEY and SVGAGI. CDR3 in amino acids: CASSYGGSGEDEQFF. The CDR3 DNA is TGTGCCAGCAGTTACGGCGGGAGTGGTGAAGATGAGCAGTTCTTC.